This is a list of T cell receptor beta chains from one sample in a study of identical twins. A single record per CDR3 protein comes from TCRdb applying MiXCR to the 5' RACE reads. The sample includes roughly 710,000 distinct CDR3 sequences, roughly 6.2% of them seen just once. The specimen was naive T cells sorted from blood. The origin of the receptors is a man between 18 and 35 years old in good health. Both conserved end residues are part of each CDR3. The D gene is left open where the match is weak. Size values are once, few and many counts, or a class for expanded clones, and some rows have none.

j_gene,d_gene,abundance,v_gene,CDR3nt,CDR3aa
TRBJ2-3,NA,few,TRBV20-1,TGCAGTGCTAGGGGGCTTGGCACAGATACGCAGTATTTT,CSARGLGTDTQYF
TRBJ2-7,NA,NA,TRBV20-1,TGCAGTGGGCTCTCACACGGGTACTACGAGCAGTACTTC,CSGLSHGYYEQYF
TRBJ1-2,NA,NA,TRBV10-3,TGTGCCATCACGACAGAGGGTGGTGGCTACACCTTC,CAITTEGGGYTF
TRBJ2-7,TRBD2,few,TRBV5-1,TGCGCCAGCAGCTCAAATTCCGGGACTAGCGGCGACGAGCAGTACTTC,CASSSNSGTSGDEQYF
TRBJ2-3,TRBD1,many,TRBV12-3/TRBV12-4,TGTGCCAGCAGTTCCTGGGACAGGGTGCCAGATACGCAGTATTTT,CASSSWDRVPDTQYF
TRBJ2-3,TRBD2,many,TRBV20-1,TGCAGTGCTCCGGGACTAGCGGGAGAATCAGATACGCAGTATTTT,CSAPGLAGESDTQYF
TRBJ2-5,NA,NA,TRBV27,TGTGCCAGCAGGCCCGACGGAGAGGGGGAGACCCAGTACTTC,CASRPDGEGETQYF
TRBJ2-2,TRBD1,NA,TRBV5-1,TGCGCCATCAGCGAGGGGACAGGGATCACCGGGGAGCTGTTTTTT,CAISEGTGITGELFF
TRBJ1-6,TRBD1,many,TRBV5-1,TGCGCCAGCAGCCCCAACGGACAGGAGTTTTCACCCCTCCACTTT,CASSPNGQEFSPLHF
TRBJ1-1,NA,NA,TRBV3-1,TGTGCCAGCAGCCATGGGAGAGCGACGCCGGACACTGAAGCTTTCTTT,CASSHGRATPDTEAFF
TRBJ2-5,NA,many,TRBV27,TGTGCCAGCAGTTTATACGATGGGAAGGAGACCCAGTACTTC,CASSLYDGKETQYF
TRBJ2-7,TRBD2,few,TRBV27,TGTGCCAGCAGTTTATCGGGACTAGCGGGAGCCTACGAGCAGTACTTC,CASSLSGLAGAYEQYF
TRBJ1-1,NA,NA,TRBV9,TGTGCCAGCAGCGTAGCTACCCGGGGAGGCACTGAAGCTTTCTTT,CASSVATRGGTEAFF
TRBJ2-7,NA,many,TRBV29-1,TGCAGCGCCGGAGTCGGGTCCTACGAGCAGTACTTC,CSAGVGSYEQYF
TRBJ2-5,NA,NA,TRBV12-3/TRBV12-4,TGTGCCAGCAGCTACCCTCTAGGGACCCAGTACTTC,CASSYPLGTQYF
TRBJ2-1,NA,few,TRBV6-1,TGTGCCAGCAGTGACCCTGGGAGGCGTGAGCAGTTCTTC,CASSDPGRREQFF
TRBJ1-5,TRBD1,NA,TRBV5-1,TGCGCCAGCAGCTCCCCAGGGGGAATGGGCAATCAGCCCCAGCATTTT,CASSSPGGMGNQPQHF
TRBJ2-1,TRBD2,NA,TRBV7-8,TGTGCCAGCAGACCGGGACTAGCGGGACTGAGCTCCTACAATGAGCAGTTCTTC,CASRPGLAGLSSYNEQFF
TRBJ2-7,TRBD2,NA,TRBV12-3/TRBV12-4,TGTGCCAGCAGTCTAACTACCGGGACTAGCGGCAGCCAGCAGTACTTC,CASSLTTGTSGSQQYF
TRBJ2-3,NA,many,TRBV20-1,TGCAGTGCTAGAGGGACAGGCACAGATACGCAGTATTTT,CSARGTGTDTQYF
TRBJ2-4,TRBD2,NA,TRBV5-6,TGTGCCAGCAGCTTCGGCGGGAGCGGCCGAAACATTCAGTACTTC,CASSFGGSGRNIQYF
TRBJ1-1,NA,many,TRBV4-3,TGCGCCAGCAGCCAAGGGGACGGGGCTAACACTGAAGCTTTCTTT,CASSQGDGANTEAFF
TRBJ2-3,NA,few,TRBV11-3,TGTGCCAGCAGGGTGGACACAGATACGCAGTATTTT,CASRVDTDTQYF
TRBJ1-6,NA,few,TRBV18,TGTGCCAGCTCACCGGTGGGGGGCTCCTATAATTCACCCCTCCACTTT,CASSPVGGSYNSPLHF
TRBJ2-1,NA,few,TRBV7-2,TGTGCCAGCAGCCAACAAAGCTCCTACAATGAGCAGTTCTTC,CASSQQSSYNEQFF
TRBJ1-1,NA,many,TRBV9,TGTGCCAGCAGCGTAGAACATAGGGCGGACACTGAAGCTTTCTTT,CASSVEHRADTEAFF
TRBJ2-1,TRBD1,NA,TRBV7-2,TGTGCCAACTCCGCCGACAGGGCCACCAATGAGCAGTTCTTC,CANSADRATNEQFF
TRBJ2-7,NA,many,TRBV20-1,TGCAGTGCGAGGGGGACGACCCCGGGAGTGTCCTACGAGCAGTACTTC,CSARGTTPGVSYEQYF
TRBJ2-2,TRBD2,many,TRBV4-1,TGCGCCAGCAGCCAAGATGGGGGACTAGCGGGCACCGGGGAGCTGTTTTTT,CASSQDGGLAGTGELFF
TRBJ2-7,NA,NA,TRBV29-1,TGCAGCGTTGTTCAGGCCACCGAGCAGTACTTC,CSVVQATEQYF
TRBJ2-5,NA,many,TRBV25-1,TGTGCCAGCAGTGGGGGTAGGAAGACCCAGTACTTC,CASSGGRKTQYF
TRBJ2-3,NA,few,TRBV15,TGTGCCACCAGCACCAGGAGGGCCGGGGGCACAGATACGCAGTATTTT,CATSTRRAGGTDTQYF
TRBJ2-7,NA,many,TRBV5-1,TGCGCCAGCCGACTCGAGGAAAACTACGAGCAGTACTTC,CASRLEENYEQYF
TRBJ2-2,NA,NA,TRBV11-2,TGTGCCAGCCTCTACTCCGGGGAGCTGTTTTTT,CASLYSGELFF
TRBJ1-6,NA,many,TRBV20-1,TGCAGTGCTAGTGGGACGAAGAATTCACCCCTCCACTTT,CSASGTKNSPLHF
TRBJ2-3,NA,many,TRBV5-5,TGTGCCAGCACCCAGGACCCCGTTCTGACAGATACGCAGTATTTT,CASTQDPVLTDTQYF
TRBJ2-1,TRBD2,NA,TRBV20-1,TGCAGTGCAGTACTAGCGGGAGTAGTCAGCAATGAGCAGTTCTTC,CSAVLAGVVSNEQFF
TRBJ2-5,NA,few,TRBV11-2,TGTGCCAGCAGCTTTAACTCGGGACAAAAAGAGACCCAGTACTTC,CASSFNSGQKETQYF
TRBJ2-1,TRBD2,few,TRBV12-3/TRBV12-4,TGTGCCAGCAGTTTCAGCGGGAGAGTCTATGAGCAGTTCTTC,CASSFSGRVYEQFF
TRBJ1-4,TRBD1,few,TRBV4-1,TGCGCCAGCAGCCAAACAGGGGGAGCGGAAAAACTGTTTTTT,CASSQTGGAEKLFF
TRBJ2-3,TRBD2,few,TRBV27,TGTGCCAGCATAAGCGGGGAGAATACGCAGTATTTT,CASISGENTQYF
TRBJ2-2,NA,many,TRBV24-1,TGTGCCACCAGTGATTTGACCGGGGAGCTGTTTTTT,CATSDLTGELFF
TRBJ2-7,TRBD2,NA,TRBV7-9,TGTGTTACGCAGCGGGGCTCCTACGAGCAGTACTTC,CVTQRGSYEQYF
TRBJ2-3,TRBD2,many,TRBV12-3/TRBV12-4,TGTGCCAGCGTCCTAGCGGGAGAGGATACGCAGTATTTT,CASVLAGEDTQYF
TRBJ2-2,NA,NA,TRBV20-1,TGCAGTGCCACTAGAACCGGGGAGCTGTTTTTT,CSATRTGELFF
TRBJ1-1,NA,NA,TRBV14,TGTGCCAGCAGCGATGACAGGATGACTGAAGCTTTCTTT,CASSDDRMTEAFF
TRBJ2-3,NA,many,TRBV20-1,TGCAGTGCTAGAGTTCTCGCCCTGTTCGCTTCCTTGCAGTATTTT,CSARVLALFASLQYF
TRBJ1-3,NA,many,TRBV12-3/TRBV12-4,TGTGCCAGCAGTTTTACTGGAAACACCATATATTTT,CASSFTGNTIYF
TRBJ2-1,TRBD2,many,TRBV20-1,TGCAGTGCTGGGCTAGCGGGAGAGGGGCGCAATGAGCAGTTCTTC,CSAGLAGEGRNEQFF
TRBJ2-3,NA,many,TRBV20-1,TGCAGTGCTAGAGCCCCGTCCGACACGCAGTATTTT,CSARAPSDTQYF
TRBJ2-3,NA,NA,TRBV5-1,TGCGCCAGCAGCCCCGCCGCACAGGGTAGCACAGATACGCAGTATTTT,CASSPAAQGSTDTQYF